This paragraph reports one T cell receptor (beta chain). The sample belongs to a study of OX40 agonist ivuxolimab in advanced cancers. The assay was immunoSEQ multiplex PCR, and TCRdb's table has in-frame clones only and misses some. The profile shows roughly 60,000 clones, 85% to 95% of them singletons. Germline loops: CDR1 GTSNPN, CDR2 SVGIG (reference sequence). V was trimmed by 3 bases and J by 9 bases, leaving 13 bases between them. This CDR3 contains 12 residues. The TCR comes from an adult with an advanced solid tumor such as melanoma, head and neck, liver or kidney cancer. Source: CD4+ or CD8+ T cells sorted from blood, taken in a trial of the OX40 agonist ivuxolimab. This chain links TRBV30 with TRBJ2-3, with D tentatively TRBD2 (6 bases). Here the CDR3 reads CAWRETRTTQYF. In DNA form, the CDR3 reads TGTGCCTGGAGGGAGACTAGGACAACGCAGTATTTT. Variable domain in full (rest from reference TRBV30 and TRBJ2-3): SQTIHQWPATLVQPVGSPLSLECTVEGTSNPNLYWYRQAAGRGLQLLFYSVGIGQISSEVPQNLSASRPQDRQFILSSKKLLLSDSGFYLCAWRETRTTQYFGPGTRLTVL.